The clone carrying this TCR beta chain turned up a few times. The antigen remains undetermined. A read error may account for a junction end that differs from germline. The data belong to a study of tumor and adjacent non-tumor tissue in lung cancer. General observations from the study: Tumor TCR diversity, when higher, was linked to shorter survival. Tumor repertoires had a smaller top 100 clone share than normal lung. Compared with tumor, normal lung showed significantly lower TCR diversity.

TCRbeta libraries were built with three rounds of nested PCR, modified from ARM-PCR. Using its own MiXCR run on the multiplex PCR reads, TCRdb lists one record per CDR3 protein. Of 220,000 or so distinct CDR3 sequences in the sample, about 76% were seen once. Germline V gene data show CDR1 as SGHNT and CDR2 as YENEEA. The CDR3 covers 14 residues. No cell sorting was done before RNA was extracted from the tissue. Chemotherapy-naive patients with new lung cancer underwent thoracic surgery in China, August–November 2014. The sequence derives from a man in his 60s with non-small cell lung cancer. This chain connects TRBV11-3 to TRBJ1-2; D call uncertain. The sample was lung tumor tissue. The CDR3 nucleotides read TGTGCCAGCAGTTTAGCCGGACCCCCCTATGGCTACACCTTC. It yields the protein CASSLAGPPYGYTF.